Below, 26 T cell receptor beta chains from the same sample are listed, as sequenced in a study of neoadjuvant anti-PD-1 for oral cavity cancer. Time point indicated: after neoadjuvant nivolumab, at surgical resection. The assay was immunoSEQ multiplex PCR, and TCRdb's table has in-frame clones only and misses some. The table lists about 7,900 clones, about 62% of them singletons, with 3% to 3.5% in the top ten. Sequences were derived from PBMCs, sampled after nivolumab (anti-PD-1) treatment. The origin of the receptors is a person aged 35-79 years with oral cavity squamous cell carcinoma.

By share, this clone counts as large. This chain connects TRBV7-8 to TRBJ2-7, with a weak D call TRBD2 (6 bases). Trimming stripped 0 bases from V and 5 bases from J, with 11 bases between. Germline V lookup: CDR1 SGHVS, CDR2 FQNEAQ. CDR3 size: 14 residues. The CDR3 sequence is CASSLASWGDEQYF. The CDR3 DNA follows: TGTGCCAGCAGCTTAGCTTCGTGGGGGGACGAGCAGTACTTC.

V gene TRBV28 combines with J gene TRBJ2-7, with D tentatively TRBD2 (5 bases). Germline V gives CDR1 MDHEN, CDR2 SYDVKM. The V end lost 2 bases, the J end lost 7 bases, and 15 bases lay between the germline ends. The CDR3 is made up of 14 amino acids. The CDR3 reads CASSLGGGFREQYF. Here the CDR3 DNA reads TGTGCCAGCAGTTTAGGAGGCGGGTTTAGGGAGCAGTACTTC. Full variable domain (missing parts from reference TRBV28 and TRBJ2-7): DVKVTQSSRYLVKRTGEKVFLECVQDMDHENMFWYRQDPGLGLRLIYFSYDVKMKEKGDIPEGYSVSREKKERFSLILESASTNQTSMYLCASSLGGGFREQYFGPGTRLTVT.

V is TRBV6-6 and J is TRBJ1-2; D unresolved. Germline-derived CDR1 and CDR2 are MNHNY and SVGAGI (reference sequence). The CDR3 has 13 residues. V was pared by 6 bases and J by 8 bases, with 16 bases between. Here the CDR3 reads CASSRTLAEGYTF. The CDR3 bases are TGTGCCAGCAGCCGAACGTTGGCGGAAGGCTACACCTTC.

The V call is TRBV28, the J call TRBJ1-2; D perhaps matches TRBD1 (5 bases). The CDR3 consists of 14 residues. V lost 3 bases to trimming and J lost 7 bases, with 15 bases between them. The germline CDR1 and CDR2 sequences are MDHEN and SYDVKM. CDR3: CASSFRDGAGGYTF. DNA of the CDR3: TGTGCCAGCAGTTTCCGGGACGGGGCCGGTGGCTACACCTTC.

The rearrangement joins TRBV19 to TRBJ2-7, with 7 bases fitting TRBD1. After removal of 4 bases from V and 5 bases from J, the junction contained 8 bases not matched to a gene. CDR3 size: 14 residues. Germline values: CDR1 LNHDA, CDR2 SQIVND (reference sequence). The CDR3 DNA reads as TGTGCCAGTAGTACCCGGCCGGACAGGAACGAGCAGTACTTC. It codes for CASSTRPDRNEQYF.

The V and J genes are TRBV4-3 and TRBJ2-7, with D uncertain. Germline V gene lookup returns CDR1 LGHNA and CDR2 YSLEER. The CDR3 runs 17 residues. Trimming removed 1 base at V and 2 bases at J, with 18 bases between. This chain's CDR3 is CASSQVLARVPPYEQYF. In DNA, the CDR3 is TGCGCCAGCAGCCAAGTCCTCGCCCGGGTTCCCCCCTACGAGCAGTACTTC.

The chain has TRBV7-6 and TRBJ1-1, with D hard to call. The CDR3 contains 20 residues. The V gene lost 2 bases and the J gene lost 0 bases, with 25 bases spanning the gap. Looked up from germline, CDR1 is SGHVS and CDR2 is FNYEAQ. The CDR3 nucleotides read TGTGCCAGCAGCTTACTAGCCCCTTCTTCGGGCCGATCCATGAACACTGAAGCTTTCTTT. Amino acids: CASSLLAPSSGRSMNTEAFF.

This sequence joins TRBV2 and TRBJ1-4; 7 nucleotides match TRBD1. V was pared by 7 bases and J by 5 bases, with 10 bases of the junction left unmatched. The CDR3 length is 15 residues. Germline V gene sequence: CDR1 SNHLY, CDR2 FYNNEI. The CDR3 coding sequence is TGTGCCAGCACCGGACAGGCTATCGCAAATGAAAAACTGTTTTTT. This encodes CASTGQAIANEKLFF.

V gene TRBV19 combines with J gene TRBJ2-2, with a tentative D call TRBD2 (6 bases). CDR1 LNHDA and CDR2 SQIVND come from the germline V gene (reference sequence). With 7 bases removed from V and 5 bases from J, the gap between germline ends came to 17 bases. The CDR3 consists of 15 residues. The CDR3 sequence is CASKKPSGDTGELFF. CDR3 bases: TGTGCCAGTAAAAAGCCCTCGGGGGATACCGGGGAGCTGTTTTTT.

This clone was seen a handful of times. The chain has TRBV6-4 and TRBJ1-4; 7 nucleotides agree with TRBD1. The trim removed 7 bases at V and 5 bases at J, leaving 13 bases unmatched. The CDR3 runs 16 residues. Per germline, CDR1 MRHNA and CDR2 SNTAGT. The CDR3 sequence: CASTTRWDSLNEKLFF. CDR3 nucleotide sequence: TGTGCCAGCACCACCAGATGGGACAGCTTAAATGAAAAACTGTTTTTT.

The chain employs TRBV7-6 and TRBJ1-3; possibly TRBD1 for D (5 bases). Deletions cut 4 bases from V and 0 bases from J, with 10 bases between. CDR3 size: 15 residues. Germline V lookup: CDR1 SGHVS, CDR2 FNYEAQ. CDR3 sequence reads: CASSYDSDSGNTIYF. The CDR3 DNA follows: TGTGCCAGCAGCTACGACAGCGACTCTGGAAACACCATATATTTT.

There are a few counts of this clone. The chain is built from TRBV11-1 and TRBJ2-1; the D gene is possibly TRBD1 (5 bases). The CDR3 is 13 residues long. V lost 3 bases, J lost 3 bases, and 6 bases lay in between. Germline-derived CDR1 and CDR2 are SGHAT and FQDESV (reference sequence). Here the CDR3 DNA reads TGTGCCAGCAGCTTCCAGGGCTACAATGAGCAGTTCTTC. It translates to CASSFQGYNEQFF.

The V call is TRBV2, the J call TRBJ2-1; 7 nucleotides line up with TRBD1. This CDR3 has 16 amino acids. V lost 6 bases, J lost 0 bases, and 8 bases stayed unmatched. CDR1 and CDR2 (germline): SNHLY, FYNNEI. The CDR3 sequence: CASSTGTASSYNEQFF. The CDR3 region has the DNA TGTGCCAGCAGCACGGGGACAGCTAGCTCCTACAATGAGCAGTTCTTC.

This sequence joins TRBV4-3 and TRBJ2-3; 8 nucleotides agree with TRBD1. J lost 4 bases, V lost 2 bases, and 11 bases had no gene match. Germline V gives CDR1 LGHNA, CDR2 YSLEER. This CDR3 has 17 amino acids. The CDR3 loop reads CASSQLDRGIGSDTQYF. CDR3 coding DNA: TGCGCCAGCAGCCAACTCGACAGGGGTATAGGCTCAGATACGCAGTATTTT.

This chain links TRBV28 with TRBJ1-3; 8 nucleotides agree with TRBD1. V lost 10 bases, J lost 4 bases, and 6 bases stayed unmatched. CDR3 length: 13 residues. CDR1 is MDHEN, CDR2 SYDVKM, per germline. Here the CDR3 reads CATDRGSGNTIYF. In nucleotides, the CDR3 is TGTGCCACTGACAGGGGATCGGGAAACACCATATATTTT.

V and J are TRBV28 and TRBJ2-7, with D uncertain. Germline CDR1 is MDHEN and CDR2 is SYDVKM. CDR3 length: 15 amino acids. Between the trimmed V and J ends, which lost 6 bases and 6 bases, there was a span of 21 bases. CDR3: CASSVPLGSASEQYF. DNA for the CDR3: TGTGCCAGCAGCGTGCCTTTGGGGTCTGCGAGCGAGCAGTACTTC.

Written as DNA, the CDR3 is TGTGCCAGCAGCCAAAGGAAGACTAGCGGGGGTGCCGGGGAGCTGTTTTTT. Translating it yields CASSQRKTSGGAGELFF. The V gene is TRBV4-2, the J gene TRBJ2-2; 12 bases match TRBD2. CDR1 and CDR2 from the germline V gene are LGHNA and YNFKEQ. The CDR3 runs to 17 residues. J gave up 6 bases and V 2 bases, and 7 bases lay outside the gene matches.

This chain links TRBV6-4 with TRBJ2-3; 8 nucleotides align to TRBD2. Trimming at V came to 6 bases and at J to 0 bases, leaving 5 bases not matched to a gene. Germline CDR1 reads MRHNA; CDR2 reads SNTAGT. CDR3 length: 15 residues. The CDR3 region has the DNA TGTGCCAGCAGCCCTGCTAGCGGGAGCACAGATACGCAGTATTTT. Protein sequence: CASSPASGSTDTQYF.

This chain uses TRBV6-5 with TRBJ2-7; D is perhaps TRBD1 (7 bases). Trimming stripped 6 bases from V and 5 bases from J, with 20 bases between. The CDR3 sequence is 15 residues long. Germline V gene lookup returns CDR1 MNHEY and CDR2 SVGAGI. The CDR3 coding sequence is TGTGCCAGCAGCCGCGGGACAGAGGGAATAGACGAGCAGTACTTC. Its protein is CASSRGTEGIDEQYF.

The V and J genes are TRBV7-9 and TRBJ1-1; D uncertain. Germline V gene sequence: CDR1 SEHNR, CDR2 FQNEAQ (reference sequence). The CDR3 totals 13 residues. V gave up 2 bases and J gave up 10 bases, with 14 bases separating them. DNA for the CDR3: TGTGCCAGCAGCTTACTGTCCGGAGGCGGAGCTTTCTTT. It specifies CASSLLSGGGAFF.

The chain carries TRBV9 and TRBJ2-7, with 7 bases that match TRBD1. CDR1 SGDLS and CDR2 YYNGEE come from the germline V gene. This CDR3 spans 14 amino acids. J gave up 9 bases and V 0 bases, and 9 bases lay outside the gene matches. DNA of the CDR3: TGTGCCAGCAGCGTAGCCCGACAGGGTGGTGGGCAGTACTTC. This sequence encodes CASSVARQGGGQYF.

This clone was picked up one time. CDR3 sequence: CATSRDRGYEQYF. CDR3 DNA sequence: TGTGCCACCAGCAGAGATCGGGGGTACGAGCAGTACTTC. This rearrangement joins TRBV15 to TRBJ2-7, with D possibly TRBD2 on 6 matching bases. CDR3 length: 13 amino acids. The germline CDR1 and CDR2 sequences are LNHNV and YYDKDF (reference sequence). V was shortened by 0 bases and J by 4 bases, with 7 bases between the two germline ends.

The genes are TRBV6-5 and TRBJ1-1; possible D gene TRBD1, 5 bases. Germline lookup yields CDR1 MNHEY and CDR2 SVGAGI. This CDR3 region has 14 residues. V gave up 2 bases and J gave up 9 bases, with 16 bases separating them. The CDR3 region is CASSYADSHSKAFF. The DNA for the CDR3 is TGTGCCAGCAGTTACGCTGACAGCCACAGTAAAGCTTTCTTT.

The chain recombines TRBV4-3 with TRBJ1-1; a weak D match, TRBD1 (5 bases). The ends were cut back, 0 bases at V and 3 bases at J, with 11 bases in the middle. This CDR3 is 15 amino acids long. CDR1 is LGHNA, CDR2 YSLEER, per germline. CDR3 nucleotides: TGCGCCAGCAGCCAAGACCATGGGGGAGACACTGAAGCTTTCTTT. This gives the protein CASSQDHGGDTEAFF.

The chain carries TRBV7-7 and TRBJ2-2; 7 bases match TRBD1. This CDR3 region has 17 residues. Germline values: CDR1 SSHAT, CDR2 FNYEAQ (reference sequence). The V gene end was trimmed by 3 bases and the J gene end by 0 bases; junction bases not matched to a gene: 7. CDR3 loop: CASSFDRDRANTGELFF. CDR3 sequence (DNA): TGTGCCAGCAGCTTCGACCGGGACAGAGCGAACACCGGGGAGCTGTTTTTT.

V and J are TRBV6-5 and TRBJ1-3; D remains unclear. The CDR3 is 16 amino acids. Germline V gene sequence: CDR1 MNHEY, CDR2 SVGAGI. V was clipped by 0 bases and J by 0 bases, with 9 bases between them. DNA of the CDR3: TGTGCCAGCAGTTACTCGATCGGGTTCTCTGGAAACACCATATATTTT. Residues: CASSYSIGFSGNTIYF.